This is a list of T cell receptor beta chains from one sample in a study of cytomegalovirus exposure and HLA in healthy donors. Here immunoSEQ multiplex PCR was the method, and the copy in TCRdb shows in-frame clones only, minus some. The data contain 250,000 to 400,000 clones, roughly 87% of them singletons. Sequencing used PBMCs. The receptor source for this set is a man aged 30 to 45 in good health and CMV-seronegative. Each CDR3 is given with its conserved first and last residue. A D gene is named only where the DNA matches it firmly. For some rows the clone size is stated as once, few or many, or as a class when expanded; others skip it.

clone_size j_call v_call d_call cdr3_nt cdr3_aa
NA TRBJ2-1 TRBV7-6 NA TGTGCCAGCAGCAAAACCCCCAGGGGAGGGCCCTACAATGAGCAGTTCTTC CASSKTPRGGPYNEQFF
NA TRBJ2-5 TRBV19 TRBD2 TGTGCCAGTAGTATAGATATTGGACTAGCGGGGGGGCTCGAGGAGACCCAGTACTTC CASSIDIGLAGGLEETQYF
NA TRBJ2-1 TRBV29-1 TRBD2 TGCAGCGTTGAAGCGGGGACTAGGGTGAATGAGCAGTTCTTC CSVEAGTRVNEQFF
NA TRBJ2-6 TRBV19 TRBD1 TGTGCCACCTATGGGCCTTACAGGGGGCTTGCTGGGGCCAACGTCCTGACTTTC CATYGPYRGLAGANVLTF
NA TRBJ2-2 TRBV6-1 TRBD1 TGTGCCAGCAGTGTGGGACAGGGGGCGACGAACACCGGGGAGCTGTTTTTT CASSVGQGATNTGELFF
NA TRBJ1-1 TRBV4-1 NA TGCGCCAGCAGCCGCAGGACAAACACTGAAGCTTTCTTT CASSRRTNTEAFF
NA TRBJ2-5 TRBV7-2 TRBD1 TGTGCCAGCAGCTGGACAGGTTACCAAGAGACCCAGTACTTC CASSWTGYQETQYF
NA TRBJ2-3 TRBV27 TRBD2 TGTGCCAGCAGTTTGACTAGCGGGGGGGCCGGGGATACGCAGTATTTT CASSLTSGGAGDTQYF
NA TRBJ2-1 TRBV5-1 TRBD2 TGCGCCAGCAGCTATAGCGGGGGGGCCGACAATGAGCAGTTCTTC CASSYSGGADNEQFF
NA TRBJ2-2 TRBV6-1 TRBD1 TGTGCCAGCAACCGAGGGGGCCCGACAACCGGGGAGCTGTTTTTT CASNRGGPTTGELFF
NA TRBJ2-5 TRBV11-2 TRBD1 TGTGCCAGCAGCTCTTTGGACAGGCCTACTATCCAAGAGACCCAGTACTTC CASSSLDRPTIQETQYF
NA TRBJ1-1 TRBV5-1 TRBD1 TGCGCCAGCAGCCTGGGACAGGGGGCAAGGAACACTGAAGCTTTCTTT CASSLGQGARNTEAFF
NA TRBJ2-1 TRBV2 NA TGTGCCAGCAGTGCGGAGGGGGGGGCGCTTGGCAATGAGCAGTTCTTC CASSAEGGALGNEQFF
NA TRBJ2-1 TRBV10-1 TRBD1 TGCGCCAGCAGCAAATCCGGGACAGGGTATGAGCAGTTCTTC CASSKSGTGYEQFF
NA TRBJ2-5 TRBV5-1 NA TGCGCCAGCAGCTTGCTAGGGCTAGCTATTGAGACCCAGTACTTC CASSLLGLAIETQYF
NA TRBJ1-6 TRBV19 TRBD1 TGTGCCAGTAGTACCGGGACAGGGTCAAACCTCCACTTT CASSTGTGSNLHF
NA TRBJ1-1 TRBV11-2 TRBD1 TGTGCCAGCAGCTGGGCGGGACAGGGGACCACTGAAGCTTTCTTT CASSWAGQGTTEAFF
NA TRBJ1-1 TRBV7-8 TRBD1 TGTGCCAGCAGCGGTCCCGAGGACAGGGGCCGCATGAACACTGAAGCTTTCTTT CASSGPEDRGRMNTEAFF
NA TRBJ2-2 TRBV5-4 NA TGTGCCAGCAGCCGGGTGGGAGATAACACCGGGGAGCTGTTTTTT CASSRVGDNTGELFF
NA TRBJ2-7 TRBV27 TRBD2 TGTGCCAGCAGTTCCCCCGCGCGGGGGTACGAGCAGTACTTC CASSSPARGYEQYF
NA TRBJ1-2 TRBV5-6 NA TGTGCCAGCAGGTCTCACGGCGGAGGTCACTATGGCTACACCTTC CASRSHGGGHYGYTF
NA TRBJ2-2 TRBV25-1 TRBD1 TGTGCCAGCAGGGGACAGGGGGCTCTCGGGGAGCTGTTTTTT CASRGQGALGELFF
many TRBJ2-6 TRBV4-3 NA TGCGCCAGCAGCCAAGTAGAGGGCTCTGGGGCCAACGTCCTGACTTTC CASSQVEGSGANVLTF
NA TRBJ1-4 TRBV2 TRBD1 TGTGCCACCGAGACAGGGTTTAATGAAAAACTGTTTTTT CATETGFNEKLFF
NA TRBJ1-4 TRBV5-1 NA TGCGCCAGCAGCTTGGTGGGGCAGGAGAAACTGTTTTTT CASSLVGQEKLFF
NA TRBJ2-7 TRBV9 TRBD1 TGTGCCAGCAGCGTATCAGGGGGAGAAATTAGCGAGCAGTACTTC CASSVSGGEISEQYF
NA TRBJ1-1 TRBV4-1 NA TGCGCCAGCAGCCAATCGACCTACAGGGAGAACACTGAAGCTTTCTTT CASSQSTYRENTEAFF
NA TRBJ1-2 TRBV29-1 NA TGCAGCGTTGATATGCCCCCGGGGTCCGACGTCTATGGCTACACCTTC CSVDMPPGSDVYGYTF
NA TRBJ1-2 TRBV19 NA TGTGCCAGTAGTATTGATGCGGGGGTCTCGGCTGGGAACTATGGCTACACCTTC CASSIDAGVSAGNYGYTF
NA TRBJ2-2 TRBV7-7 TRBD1 TGTGCCAGCAGCTTAGGGGGACAGGGGAACACCGGGGAGCTGTTTTTT CASSLGGQGNTGELFF
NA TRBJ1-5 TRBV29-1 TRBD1 TGCAGCGTTGTACTGGACAGGGGAGGCCAGCCCCAGCATTTT CSVVLDRGGQPQHF
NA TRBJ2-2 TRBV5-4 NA TGTGCCAGCAGCCCTCCGACAGGCTCAACCACCGGGGAGCTGTTTTTT CASSPPTGSTTGELFF
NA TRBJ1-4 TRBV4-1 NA TGCGCCAGCAGCCAGGGTCCGATGGGGGCTCTAGATGAAAAACTGTTTTTT CASSQGPMGALDEKLFF
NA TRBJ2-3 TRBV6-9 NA TGTGCCAGCAGTTACTATCCGGAGGCAGATACGCAGTATTTT CASSYYPEADTQYF
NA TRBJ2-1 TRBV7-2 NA TGTGCCAGCAGCCAACAGGGGACTTTGCAGTACAATGAGCAGTTCTTC CASSQQGTLQYNEQFF
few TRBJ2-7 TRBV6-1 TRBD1 TGTGCCAGCAGTGATGGTTTTAGGACAGGAGTCTTC CASSDGFRTGVF
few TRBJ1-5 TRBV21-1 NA TGTGCCAGCAGCAAAGACCCAGGGGGCAATCAGCCCCAGCATTTT CASSKDPGGNQPQHF
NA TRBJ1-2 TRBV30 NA TGTGCCTGGAGTGTACAGGCAGTTAGTGATGGCTACACCTTC CAWSVQAVSDGYTF
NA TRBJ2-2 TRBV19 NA TGTGCCAGTACCTTTGTTGGGGCTCCCACCGGGGAGCTGTTTTTT CASTFVGAPTGELFF
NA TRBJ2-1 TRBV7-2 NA TGTGCCAGCAGCTCGCCCGATCAGGGTAATCATTTCGAGCAGTTCTTC CASSSPDQGNHFEQFF
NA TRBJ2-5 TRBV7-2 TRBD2 TGTGCCAGCAGCTCTAGCGGGGGGGAACGAGAGACCCAGTACTTC CASSSSGGERETQYF
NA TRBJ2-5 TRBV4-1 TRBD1 TGCGCCAGCAGCCAAGTACAGGGGGCGGGGGAGACCCAGTACTTC CASSQVQGAGETQYF
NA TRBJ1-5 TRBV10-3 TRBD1 TGTGCCAGCCATTCTTCAGGGGGTGATCAGCCCCAGCATTTT CASHSSGGDQPQHF
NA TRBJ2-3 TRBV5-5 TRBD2 TGTGCCAGCAGCCCGACGACTAGCGGGGGGGCAGGAGATACGCAGTATTTT CASSPTTSGGAGDTQYF
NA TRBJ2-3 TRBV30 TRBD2 TGTGCCTGGAGCCTTGGGACTAGCGGGGCTTTGGATACGCAGTATTTT CAWSLGTSGALDTQYF
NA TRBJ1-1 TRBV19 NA TGTGCCAGTAGGGTACAGAGAAACACTGAAGCTTTCTTT CASRVQRNTEAFF
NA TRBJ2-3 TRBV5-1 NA TGCGCCAGCAGCATCGGCCAACGGGGTGGTACAGATACGCAGTATTTT CASSIGQRGGTDTQYF
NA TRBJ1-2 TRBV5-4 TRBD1 TGTGCCAGCAGCTTACTGACAGGGGGCGGTTATGGCTACACCTTC CASSLLTGGGYGYTF
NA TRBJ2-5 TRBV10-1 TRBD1 TGCGCCAGCAGTGTCGGACAGGCACCAGAGACCCAGTACTTC CASSVGQAPETQYF
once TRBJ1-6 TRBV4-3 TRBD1 TGCGCCAGCAGCCAAGAAGATGCAGGGGGAGGTAATTCACCCCTCCACTTT CASSQEDAGGGNSPLHF
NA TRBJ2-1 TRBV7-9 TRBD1 TGTGCCAGCAGCTTAGGAACAGGGGTAGTGTGGAATGAGCAGTTCTTC CASSLGTGVVWNEQFF
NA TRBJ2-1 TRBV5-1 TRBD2 TGCGCCAGCAGCTTGGCTCTAGCGGGGGGTAATGAGCAGTTCTTC CASSLALAGGNEQFF
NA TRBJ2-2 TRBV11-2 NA TGTGCCAGCAGCCATGGAGGGGGGGCGAACACCGGGGAGCTGTTTTTT CASSHGGGANTGELFF
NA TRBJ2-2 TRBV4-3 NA TGCGCCAGCAGCACCCGGTCTGCGAACACCGGGGAGCTGTTTTTT CASSTRSANTGELFF
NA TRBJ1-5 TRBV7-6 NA TGTGCCAGCAGCCCTAACAGGTATAGCAATCAGCCCCAGCATTTT CASSPNRYSNQPQHF
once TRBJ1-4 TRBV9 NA TGTGCCAGCAGCGTAGCGGCTAGGGGTACTAATGAAAAACTGTTTTTT CASSVAARGTNEKLFF
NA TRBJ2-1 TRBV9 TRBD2 TGTGCCAGCAGCGTAGAGCCGGGGGGCTACAATGAGCAGTTCTTC CASSVEPGGYNEQFF
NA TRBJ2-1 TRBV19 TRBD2 TGTGCCAGTAGGAAACTAGCGGGGTTGGGGAATGAGCAGTTCTTC CASRKLAGLGNEQFF